This T cell receptor (beta chain) was sequenced in a study of T cells in Graves' hyperthyroidism and ophthalmopathy. The V and J ends lost 3 bases and 2 bases respectively, with 10 bases between them. Germline-derived CDR1 and CDR2 are SGHAT and FQNNGV. The CDR3 runs to 14 residues. Study-wide points: Median prediction lead before ophthalmopathy onset was 5.5 to 7 months with the model.

RNA transcripts provided the source from which TCR beta CDR3 regions were amplified. The primer set for the first-round RT-PCR of the TCR CDR3 was HTBI. TCRdb independently ran MiXCR on the multiplex PCR reads; one entry per CDR3 protein. The sample lists approximately 400,000 distinct CDR3 sequences, 19% occurring once. Diagnoses rested on clinical symptoms, serum thyroxine and TRAb, thyroid ultrasound and orbital computed tomography. Extraction of PBMCs used under 13 ml of fresh peripheral blood. Concerning this clonotype: Its target is not known.

Sequenced input: blood. This clonotype was sampled from a woman aged 18-30 years with Graves' hyperthyroidism. V is TRBV11-2 and J is TRBJ2-5; tentatively, D is TRBD2 (5 bases). In nucleotides, the CDR3 is TGTGCCAGCAGCTTCGGGGTGCTACAAGAGACCCAGTACTTC. This codes for CASSFGVLQETQYF.